Listed below are T cell receptor beta chains from one sample, sequenced in a study of T cell responses to AZD1222 COVID-19 vaccine. Clones were read by immunoSEQ multiplex PCR, and TCRdb kept only the in-frame ones, dropping some. The data hold 130,000 to 150,000 clones, with roughly 90% observed a single time. The specimen comprised peripheral blood, sampled on day 0 of AZD1222 vaccination. The source is an adult in good health. CDR3s include the opening cysteine and the closing phenylalanine or tryptophan. The order of the fields is clone size, V gene, CDR3 length, D gene, J gene, CDR3 DNA, CDR3 protein. The D gene is left open where the match is weak. Size values are once, few and many counts, or a class for expanded clones, and some rows have none.

size: .
V: TRBV28
length: 12
D: .
J: TRBJ1-1
DNA: TGTGCCAGCAGTGCACAACAGCGTGAAGCTTTCTTT
CDR3: CASSAQQREAFF

size: .
V: TRBV19
length: 13
D: .
J: TRBJ1-4
DNA: TGTGCCAGTAGTTACAGGTTCGGGGAAAAACTGTTTTTT
CDR3: CASSYRFGEKLFF

size: once
V: TRBV12-3/TRBV12-4
length: 11
D: .
J: TRBJ2-7
DNA: TGTGCCAGCAGCAGCTCCTACGAGCAGTACTTC
CDR3: CASSSSYEQYF

size: .
V: TRBV4-3
length: 12
D: .
J: TRBJ1-2
DNA: TGCGCCAGCAGCCGAAACCGGTATGGCTACACCTTC
CDR3: CASSRNRYGYTF

size: .
V: TRBV15
length: 17
D: .
J: TRBJ2-4
DNA: TGTGCCACCAGCCGCAAGGACTACTCTCTAGCCAAAAACATTCAGTACTTC
CDR3: CATSRKDYSLAKNIQYF

size: .
V: TRBV2
length: 14
D: .
J: TRBJ2-2
DNA: TGTGCCAGCAGCCAGGACACATCCACCGGGGAGCTGTTTTTT
CDR3: CASSQDTSTGELFF

size: .
V: TRBV5-6
length: 12
D: .
J: TRBJ1-2
DNA: TGTGCCAGCAGCGTCGGGACAAATGGCTACACCTTC
CDR3: CASSVGTNGYTF

size: once
V: TRBV25-1
length: 14
D: .
J: TRBJ2-3
DNA: TGTGCCAGCAGTCAACCGGGTCTGGGAGATACGCAGTATTTT
CDR3: CASSQPGLGDTQYF

size: .
V: TRBV2
length: 19
D: TRBD1
J: TRBJ2-2
DNA: TGTGCCAGCAGCCCACGGGTGATGATTCAGGGGGCAAACACCGGGGAGCTGTTTTTT
CDR3: CASSPRVMIQGANTGELFF

size: few
V: TRBV29-1
length: 14
D: TRBD1
J: TRBJ1-1
DNA: TGCAGCGTTCCAGGGGGACAGGGGGCGTCTGAAGCTTTCTTT
CDR3: CSVPGGQGASEAFF

size: .
V: TRBV7-2
length: 15
D: .
J: TRBJ1-3
DNA: TGTGCCAGCAGCCCCTCCTCCGAGTCTGGAAACACCATATATTTT
CDR3: CASSPSSESGNTIYF

size: many
V: TRBV6-6
length: 14
D: TRBD1
J: TRBJ2-1
DNA: TGTGCCAGCAGTTACTCGACAGGGGGCAATGAGCAGTTCTTC
CDR3: CASSYSTGGNEQFF

size: once
V: TRBV11-2
length: 15
D: .
J: TRBJ1-6
DNA: TGTGCCAGCAGCTTGGCGGGTTCTTATAATTCACCCCTCCACTTT
CDR3: CASSLAGSYNSPLHF

size: .
V: TRBV27
length: 14
D: .
J: TRBJ2-7
DNA: TGTGCCAGCAGTAGCGTCGGGGTAACCTACGAGCAGTACTTC
CDR3: CASSSVGVTYEQYF

size: once
V: TRBV7-2
length: 14
D: .
J: TRBJ1-1
DNA: TGTGCCAGCAGCTTAGCAGGCCTGAACACTGAAGCTTTCTTT
CDR3: CASSLAGLNTEAFF

size: .
V: TRBV6-5
length: 13
D: TRBD1
J: TRBJ1-1
DNA: TGTGCCAGCAGCCCCCAGGGGGTCACTGAAGCTTTCTTT
CDR3: CASSPQGVTEAFF

size: .
V: TRBV7-2
length: 13
D: .
J: TRBJ1-2
DNA: TGTGCCAGCAGCTTAGCGGGCAGCTATGGCTACACCTTC
CDR3: CASSLAGSYGYTF

size: .
V: TRBV6-5
length: 15
D: TRBD2
J: TRBJ2-3
DNA: TGTGCCAGCAGATCGGCGGGGGGGGTCACAGATACGCAGTATTTT
CDR3: CASRSAGGVTDTQYF

size: once
V: TRBV5-6
length: 17
D: .
J: TRBJ1-2
DNA: TGTGCCAGCAGCCCGGGGACGGGTAAATCACCTAACTATGGCTACACCTTC
CDR3: CASSPGTGKSPNYGYTF

size: once
V: TRBV7-2
length: 15
D: .
J: TRBJ1-2
DNA: TGTGCCAGCAGCTTAGAGGGACTAGGAACTATTGGCTACACCTTC
CDR3: CASSLEGLGTIGYTF

size: few
V: TRBV7-9
length: 15
D: TRBD1
J: TRBJ1-2
DNA: TGTGCCAGCAGCTTAGGGACAGGGGGGGAACGTGGCTACACCTTC
CDR3: CASSLGTGGERGYTF

size: .
V: TRBV15
length: 16
D: TRBD1
J: TRBJ2-7
DNA: TGTGCCACCAGTAATTACCCCGGGACAGGCAACCACGAGCAGTACTTC
CDR3: CATSNYPGTGNHEQYF

size: .
V: TRBV5-1
length: 17
D: .
J: TRBJ2-2
DNA: TGCGCCAGCAGCCCGGTCTCGGGCTTCTCGAACACCGGGGAGCTGTTTTTT
CDR3: CASSPVSGFSNTGELFF

size: once
V: TRBV9
length: 16
D: .
J: TRBJ2-2
DNA: TGTGCCAGCAGCGCCGGAGGGGGGCGGATCACCGGGGAGCTGTTTTTT
CDR3: CASSAGGGRITGELFF

size: .
V: TRBV28
length: 15
D: .
J: TRBJ2-5
DNA: TGTGCCAGCAGTTCCCCGGGGCGACCCAGGGAGACCCAGTACTTC
CDR3: CASSSPGRPRETQYF

size: .
V: TRBV12-3/TRBV12-4
length: 13
D: .
J: TRBJ1-2
DNA: TGTGCCAGCAGTCCGACAGCGTCCTATGGCTACACCTTC
CDR3: CASSPTASYGYTF

size: .
V: TRBV9
length: 14
D: TRBD1
J: TRBJ1-1
DNA: TGTGCCAGCAGCGAGACAGGGGAGGGCACTGAAGCTTTCTTT
CDR3: CASSETGEGTEAFF

size: .
V: TRBV3-1/TRBV3-2
length: 18
D: .
J: TRBJ1-2
DNA: TGTGCCAGCAGCCAAAGGGTTAAGCAGGGTCAACGAAACTATGGCTACACCTTC
CDR3: CASSQRVKQGQRNYGYTF

size: once
V: TRBV5-1
length: 12
D: .
J: TRBJ1-1
DNA: TGCGCCAGCAGCCAAATAGGGTCTGAAGCTTTCTTT
CDR3: CASSQIGSEAFF

size: .
V: TRBV9
length: 14
D: .
J: TRBJ1-1
DNA: TGTGCCAGCAGCGTAACAGATATGAACACTGAAGCTTTCTTT
CDR3: CASSVTDMNTEAFF

size: .
V: TRBV9
length: 15
D: .
J: TRBJ2-7
DNA: TGTGCCAGCAGCGTAGCTTGGGGGTCCAATTACGAGCAGTACTTC
CDR3: CASSVAWGSNYEQYF

size: .
V: TRBV9
length: 14
D: .
J: TRBJ1-1
DNA: TGTGCCAGCAGCGAGGGCTACAAAGACACTGAAGCTTTCTTT
CDR3: CASSEGYKDTEAFF

size: .
V: TRBV6-6
length: 14
D: TRBD1
J: TRBJ1-1
DNA: TGTGCCAGCAGTCGACAGGGGGTTGGGACTGAAGCTTTCTTT
CDR3: CASSRQGVGTEAFF

size: .
V: TRBV7-3
length: 15
D: .
J: TRBJ1-1
DNA: TGTGCCAGCAGCCCCCTTGGCAAATCCGGCACTGAAGCTTTCTTT
CDR3: CASSPLGKSGTEAFF

size: .
V: TRBV9
length: 14
D: .
J: TRBJ2-7
DNA: TGTGCCAGCAGCGCCGGGTCCTCCCATTACGAGCAGTACTTC
CDR3: CASSAGSSHYEQYF

size: .
V: TRBV6-6
length: 18
D: TRBD2
J: TRBJ2-7
DNA: TGTGCCAGCAGTCCCCCGCTGCGGGAGGGCTCGCGCTCCTACGAGCAGTACTTC
CDR3: CASSPPLREGSRSYEQYF

size: once
V: TRBV7-3
length: 15
D: .
J: TRBJ1-6
DNA: TGTGCCAGCAGCTTAATGGCCGGGGATAATTCACCCCTCCACTTT
CDR3: CASSLMAGDNSPLHF

size: .
V: TRBV6-1
length: 12
D: .
J: TRBJ2-1
DNA: TGTGCCAGCAGTGAAGTGGTCAATGAGCAGTTCTTC
CDR3: CASSEVVNEQFF

size: .
V: TRBV6-4
length: 22
D: .
J: TRBJ1-3
DNA: TGTGCCAGCAGTGACGTGGGGATACCCACAGGGATTGGGAAGAGCTCTGGAAACACCATATATTTT
CDR3: CASSDVGIPTGIGKSSGNTIYF

size: .
V: TRBV3-1/TRBV3-2
length: 15
D: .
J: TRBJ2-7
DNA: TGTGCCAGCAGCCAAGGGACTTCAATCGGGTCCGAGCAGTACTTC
CDR3: CASSQGTSIGSEQYF

size: .
V: TRBV5-6
length: 13
D: .
J: TRBJ1-2
DNA: TGTGCCAGCGCTATCATTCGATTGGATGGCTACACCTTC
CDR3: CASAIIRLDGYTF

size: .
V: TRBV4-3
length: 13
D: .
J: TRBJ1-3
DNA: TGCGCCAGCAGCCAACAGCTTGGAAACACCATATATTTT
CDR3: CASSQQLGNTIYF

size: .
V: TRBV27
length: 14
D: TRBD2
J: TRBJ2-7
DNA: TGTGCCAGCAGTTCCCCCTTCGGGAGGTACGAGCAGTACTTC
CDR3: CASSSPFGRYEQYF

size: once
V: TRBV9
length: 14
D: TRBD2
J: TRBJ2-3
DNA: TGTGCCAGCAGCGTCAGCGGGGCGGGGCGGACGCAGTATTTT
CDR3: CASSVSGAGRTQYF

size: .
V: TRBV6-5
length: 14
D: .
J: TRBJ2-7
DNA: TGTGCCACCCAAACCCGGACCGTGACCTACGAGCAGTACTTC
CDR3: CATQTRTVTYEQYF

size: .
V: TRBV11-3
length: 14
D: TRBD2
J: TRBJ2-1
DNA: TGTGCCAGTTCGGGGGGAATCCCCCACAATGAGCAGTTCTTC
CDR3: CASSGGIPHNEQFF

size: once
V: TRBV19
length: 14
D: .
J: TRBJ1-2
DNA: TGTGCCAGTAGTATCCGAGGGCAAGGGTATGGCTACACCTTC
CDR3: CASSIRGQGYGYTF

size: .
V: TRBV19
length: 13
D: .
J: TRBJ1-2
DNA: TGTGCCAGTAGTCCCGGCCGGGACTATGGCTACACCTTC
CDR3: CASSPGRDYGYTF

size: .
V: TRBV10-3
length: 11
D: .
J: TRBJ2-7
DNA: TGTGCCATCAAAGCGGCCTACGAGCAGTACTTC
CDR3: CAIKAAYEQYF

size: .
V: TRBV27
length: 14
D: .
J: TRBJ1-2
DNA: TGTGCCAGCAGTCCCGATACCTCGGGGGGTGGCTACACCTTC
CDR3: CASSPDTSGGGYTF

size: .
V: TRBV30
length: 16
D: .
J: TRBJ2-7
DNA: TGTGCCTGGAGTGTACTCAGCGGGCTATACTCCTACGAGCAGTACTTC
CDR3: CAWSVLSGLYSYEQYF

size: .
V: TRBV6-2/TRBV6-3
length: 16
D: TRBD1
J: TRBJ1-2
DNA: TGTGCCAGCAGGCCTCCTACCGGACAGGGGAACTATGGCTACACCTTC
CDR3: CASRPPTGQGNYGYTF

size: .
V: TRBV28
length: 16
D: .
J: TRBJ2-1
DNA: TGTGCCAGCCTCATATCACCAGGGGCTACCTACAATGAGCAGTTCTTC
CDR3: CASLISPGATYNEQFF

size: .
V: TRBV27
length: 16
D: TRBD1
J: TRBJ1-3
DNA: TGTGCCAGCAGTTGGACAGGGGTGACCTCTGGAAACACCATATATTTT
CDR3: CASSWTGVTSGNTIYF